This T cell receptor (beta chain) was identified during a study of radiotherapy plus CTLA-4 blockade in lung cancer. About the research overall: Objective responses occurred in 15% to 20% of patients; about 31% had disease control. Whole-study results and caveats: In blood, tumor-derived TCR clones expanded after radiotherapy plus ipilimumab. Among reported predictors of response, early blood T cell clone dynamics with interferon-beta performed best.

J lost 5 bases, V lost 5 bases, and 10 bases had no gene match. Germline V gives CDR1 SGHNT, CDR2 YENEEA. This CDR3 has 16 residues. As regards this clone: Its specificity is unknown.

Repertoires were generated with immunoSEQ multiplex PCR, while TCRdb's copy carries only in-frame clones and drops some. This sample has some 78,000 clones; approximately 83% occur once, and the top ten carry 2% to 2.5%. Sample: peripheral blood, taken from a patient treated with radiotherapy plus ipilimumab. The receptor comes from a human donor with non-small cell lung cancer who had a partial response to radiotherapy plus ipilimumab. The V gene is TRBV11-3, the J gene TRBJ2-1; 9 nucleotides agree with TRBD2. This CDR3 reads CASSLRTGTSNNEQFF. Here the CDR3 DNA reads TGTGCCAGCAGCCTTCGCACCGGGACTAGCAACAATGAGCAGTTCTTC.